The rows below give T cell receptor beta chains drawn from one sample of a study of control samples from healthy donors and cancer patients. The method was immunoSEQ multiplex PCR; TCRdb's version includes in-frame clones alone and lacks a portion of them. The sample consists of about 75,000 clones, roughly 92% of them appearing once. The specimen was blood. The receptors originated from a woman aged 40 to 55 in good health. Both conserved end residues are part of each CDR3.

>TRBV7-9|TRBJ1-4
CASSRGDINEKLFF
>TRBV9|TRBJ2-1
CASSSVAGVGSSGNEQFF
>TRBV5-1|TRBJ1-1
CASSLGRQNTEAFF
>TRBV10-3|TRBJ2-1
CAISGPGTSGTDNEQFF
>TRBV6-6|TRBJ1-1
CASILGGRNTEAFF
>TRBV30|TRBJ2-7
CAWSVKGGIYEQYF
>TRBV27|TRBJ2-5
CASSSTGGWETQYF
>TRBV7-8|TRBJ1-2
CASSYNDPGHNYGYTF
>TRBV10-3|TRBJ1-6
CAIRAWDVSSPLHF
>TRBV3-1/TRBV3-2|TRBJ1-3
CASRSTGNSGNTIYF
>TRBV9|TRBJ2-3
CASSVDVTSGGVKDTQYF